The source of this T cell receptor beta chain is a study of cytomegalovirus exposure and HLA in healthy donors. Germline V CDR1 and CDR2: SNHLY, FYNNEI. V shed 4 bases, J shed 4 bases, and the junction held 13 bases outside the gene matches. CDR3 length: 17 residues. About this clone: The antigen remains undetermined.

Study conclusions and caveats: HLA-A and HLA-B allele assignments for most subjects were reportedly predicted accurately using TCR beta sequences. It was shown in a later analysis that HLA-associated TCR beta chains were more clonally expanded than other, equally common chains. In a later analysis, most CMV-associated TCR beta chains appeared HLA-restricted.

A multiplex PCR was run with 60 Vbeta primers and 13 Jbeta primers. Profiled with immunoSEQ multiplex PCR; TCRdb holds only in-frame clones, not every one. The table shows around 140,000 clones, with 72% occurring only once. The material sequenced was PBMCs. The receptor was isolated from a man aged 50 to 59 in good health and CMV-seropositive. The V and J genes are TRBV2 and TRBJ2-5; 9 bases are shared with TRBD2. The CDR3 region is CASSATSGRGVGETQYF. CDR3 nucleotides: TGTGCCAGCAGTGCGACTAGCGGTAGAGGAGTCGGAGAGACCCAGTACTTC.